Following are 21 T cell receptor beta chains from one sample sequenced in a study of blood T cells in healthy people across ages (dated by TCRdb to between 2014 and 2017). Library construction relied on 5' RACE. This sample was sequenced with an Illumina HiSeq 2500. A second PCR of about 6 to 12 cycles was performed with a sample-barcoded 5' primer and a J-beta primer mix. TCRdb handled the public reads itself, with Q25 trimming in fastp and clone calling in MiXCR, and kept productive beta chains. A single entry per CDR3 protein holds the most common genes and DNA from its merged rows. Present in this sample are around 1,700,000 distinct CDR3 sequences, approximately 28% of which were seen just once. The leading ten clones occupy about 8% of the sample. Sequenced sample: blood. The source of these receptors is a woman in her thirties in good health.

This clonotype occurred many times. The chain links TRBV11-1 to TRBJ2-1, with D perhaps matching TRBD2 (7 bases). Germline CDR1 is SGHAT and CDR2 is FQDESV (reference sequence). Trimming took 0 bases from V and 0 from J, leaving 9 bases between them. The length of the CDR3 is 16 residues. CDR3 residues: CASSLAGGLSYNEQFF. CDR3 nucleotides: TGTGCCAGCAGCTTAGCGGGGGGGCTCTCCTACAATGAGCAGTTCTTC.

This clonotype appeared once. Given a much more abundant clone one base away, this may be a read error. The rearrangement joins TRBV20-1 to TRBJ1-2; no clear D gene. This CDR3 comprises 13 residues. The germline V gene encodes CDR1 DFQATT and CDR2 SNEGSKA (reference sequence). V was shortened by 6 bases and J by 4 bases, with 15 bases between the two germline ends. CDR3 sequence (DNA): TGCAGTGCCGACGGCGCAGGCAGCTATGGCTACACCTTC. Encoded protein: CSADGAGSYGYTF.

This rearrangement joins TRBV12-3 or TRBV12-4 to TRBJ2-7; 7 bases match TRBD1. V was clipped by 5 bases and J by 7 bases; unmatched bases: 14. The CDR3 extends over 15 amino acids. The CDR3 DNA reads as TGTGCCAGCAGTCTCCGAGGACAGGCCAAAGGGGAGCAGTACTTC. Encoded protein: CASSLRGQAKGEQYF.

CDR3 amino acids: CSVEDRWAGRSTDTQYF. As DNA, the CDR3 is TGCAGCGTTGAAGATCGTTGGGCAGGGAGAAGCACAGATACGCAGTATTTT. The chain uses TRBV29-1 and TRBJ2-3, with D perhaps being TRBD1 or TRBD2 (5 bases each). V lost 0 bases to trimming and J lost 0 bases, with 16 bases between them. Per the germline V gene, CDR1 is SQVTM and CDR2 is ANQGSEA. The CDR3 consists of 17 residues.

This clonotype was recorded a few times. The chain recombines TRBV20-1 with TRBJ2-3; tentatively, D is TRBD2 (6 bases). This CDR3 region has 12 residues. Germline V gene lookup returns CDR1 DFQATT and CDR2 SNEGSKA (reference sequence). The V end lost 7 bases, the J end lost 2 bases, and 10 bases lay between the germline ends. The DNA of the CDR3 is TGCAGTGACGCGGGGTTCACAGATACGCAGTATTTT. Its translation is CSDAGFTDTQYF.

This clonotype was found once. This sequence joins TRBV7-2 and TRBJ1-2; TRBD1 agrees at 7 bases. Germline V gene data show CDR1 as SGHTA and CDR2 as FQGNSA. Unmatched junction bases numbered 3, after V lost 1 base and J lost 4 bases. The CDR3 extends over 14 amino acids. For the CDR3, the DNA is TGTGCCAGCAGCTTAGACCGGACAGGCTATGGCTACACCTTC. The encoded protein is CASSLDRTGYGYTF.

This clonotype was seen more than once but under ten times. This chain uses TRBV5-5 with TRBJ1-2; D unresolved. CDR1 is SGHKS and CDR2 is YYEKEE in the germline V gene (reference sequence). This CDR3 spans 13 amino acids. The ends were cut back, 7 bases at V and 6 bases at J, with 16 bases in the middle. The CDR3 DNA is TGTGCCAGCGCTTCCTCGGCCGGGGATGGCTACACCTTC. Translating gives CASASSAGDGYTF.

Only a few counts were recorded for this clonotype. This sequence joins TRBV15 and TRBJ2-5; a possible D gene is TRBD1 (7 bases). Between the trimmed V and J ends, which lost 1 base and 5 bases, there was a span of 17 bases. Looked up from germline, CDR1 is LNHNV and CDR2 is YYDKDF (reference sequence). The CDR3 extends over 16 amino acids. The CDR3, as DNA: TGTGCCACCAGCAGAGGATCAGGGGGAGGAGGTGAGACCCAGTACTTC. The encoded protein is CATSRGSGGGGETQYF.

This clonotype has more than one count but fewer than ten. The rearrangement links TRBV29-1 to TRBJ2-3, with D hard to call. CDR1 is SQVTM, CDR2 ANQGSEA, per germline. This CDR3 has 15 amino acids. The V end lost 7 bases, the J end lost 1 base, and 18 bases lay between the germline ends. The DNA of the CDR3 is TGCAGCGGTTGGAGTGTAGACGGAGGCACAGATACGCAGTATTTT. Amino acid sequence: CSGWSVDGGTDTQYF.

In this sample, this clonotype turned up many times. V and J are TRBV9 and TRBJ2-7, with 7 bases identical to TRBD1. CDR3 length equals 13 residues. Germline V gene lookup returns CDR1 SGDLS and CDR2 YYNGEE. V trimming: 3 bases; J trimming: 6 bases; junction bases outside the gene matches: 6. The CDR3 bases are TGTGCCAGCAGCGGGGGACAGAGTGGCGAGCAGTACTTC. Residues: CASSGGQSGEQYF.

This clonotype was observed a few times. The chain combines TRBV14 with TRBJ2-1; D might be TRBD2 (6 bases). The CDR3 covers 14 residues. The germline CDR1 and CDR2 sequences are SGHDN and FVKESK. V lost 2 bases to trimming and J lost 9 bases, with 14 bases between them. The CDR3 loop reads CASSQFPGLSEQFF. The CDR3 region has the DNA TGTGCCAGCAGCCAATTTCCGGGACTGAGTGAGCAGTTCTTC.

The rearrangement uses TRBV9 and TRBJ2-1; 9 bases map to TRBD1. The germline CDR1 and CDR2 sequences are SGDLS and YYNGEE. Trimming removed 3 bases from V and 6 bases from J; junction bases left unmatched: 4. This CDR3 is 14 amino acids long. CDR3 loop: CASSETGGFNEQFF. CDR3 in DNA: TGTGCCAGCAGCGAGACAGGGGGTTTCAATGAGCAGTTCTTC.

Here the CDR3 reads CASSFLSRNEKLFF. DNA of the CDR3: TGTGCCAGCAGTTTTTTGAGTCGTAATGAAAAACTGTTTTTT. The chain links TRBV12-3 or TRBV12-4 to TRBJ1-4; D not certain. The CDR3 runs to 14 residues. V lost 3 bases and J 4 bases, leaving 9 bases between the germline ends.

This clonotype was picked up many times. The chain recombines TRBV11-2 with TRBJ2-1; a possible D gene is TRBD2 (5 bases). The V gene lost 1 base and the J gene lost 7 bases, with 11 bases spanning the gap. The germline gives CDR1 SGHAT, CDR2 FQNNGV. The CDR3 loop spans 14 amino acids. The DNA for the CDR3 is TGTGCCAGCAGCTTAGCGGGATTGGGTAATGAGCAGTTCTTC. Encoded protein: CASSLAGLGNEQFF.

The chain has TRBV9 and TRBJ2-1; D remains ambiguous. V lost 3 bases to trimming and J lost 2 bases, with 9 bases between them. Germline-derived CDR1 and CDR2 are SGDLS and YYNGEE. The CDR3 has 14 amino acids. The CDR3 region has the DNA TGTGCCAGCAGCGCCCTTGGGGCCTACAATGAGCAGTTCTTC. It encodes CASSALGAYNEQFF. Together with reference TRBV9 and TRBJ2-1, the CDR3 gives the full variable domain: DSGVTQTPKHLITATGQRVTLRCSPRSGDLSVYWYQQSLDQGLQFLIQYYNGEERAKGNILERFSAQQFPDLHSELNLSSLELGDSALYFCASSALGAYNEQFFGPGTRLTVL.

This rearrangement joins TRBV5-5 to TRBJ1-2; D uncertain. Germline loops: CDR1 SGHKS, CDR2 YYEKEE (reference sequence). The CDR3 spans 14 residues. The ends were cut back, 0 bases at V and 8 bases at J, with 14 bases in the middle. As DNA, the CDR3 is TGTGCCAGCAGCTTGGCCAATGCCCTGGGGGGCTACACCTTC. Amino acid sequence: CASSLANALGGYTF.

This clonotype was seen a few times. The genes are TRBV4-2 and TRBJ1-1; D is uncertain. The CDR3 runs 14 residues. V was cut by 2 bases and J by 1 base, with 8 bases left in between. CDR1 is LGHNA and CDR2 is YNFKEQ in the germline V gene. In DNA, the CDR3 is TGTGCCAGCAGCCAAACTAGACAGAACACTGAAGCTTTCTTT. Translated: CASSQTRQNTEAFF.

Turning to this clonotype: This clone may be a read error of a much larger clone one base away. The genes are TRBV18 and TRBJ2-1; weak D call: TRBD2 (6 bases). CDR1 and CDR2 from the germline V gene are KGHSH and LQKENI. The CDR3 has 13 residues. V was clipped by 7 bases and J by 10 bases, with 17 bases between them. The CDR3 nucleotides are TGTGCCAGCTTCGAAGGGTTGGACTACGAGCAGTTCTTC. Protein sequence: CASFEGLDYEQFF.

This clonotype showed up just a few times. This may be a read error: a much more frequent sequence differs by one nucleotide. The genes are TRBV27 and TRBJ2-7; tentative D call: TRBD2 (7 bases). The germline V gene encodes CDR1 MNHEY and CDR2 SMNVEV (reference sequence). The CDR3 is 15 amino acids. Between the trimmed V and J ends, which lost 7 bases and 3 bases, there was a span of 19 bases. CDR3 in amino acids: CASKGTGRAVYEQYF. CDR3 in DNA: TGTGCCAGCAAAGGAACAGGGAGGGCCGTCTACGAGCAGTACTTC.

This clonotype appeared a few times. CDR3 in DNA: TGCAGCGCAAAAGAGTCGGGAGGCGAGCAGTACTTC. This sequence encodes CSAKESGGEQYF. J is TRBJ2-7 and V is TRBV29-1; TRBD2 matches 7 bases. The CDR3 sequence is 12 residues long. Germline CDR1 reads SQVTM; CDR2 reads ANQGSEA. V was pared by 7 bases and J by 6 bases, with 9 bases of the junction left unmatched.

This clonotype was seen at least ten times. The chain uses TRBV7-7 and TRBJ2-5; D not certain. The CDR3 has 12 residues. The germline CDR1 and CDR2 sequences are SSHAT and FNYEAQ (reference sequence). Trimming cost V 5 bases and J 7 bases, with 11 bases left between them. The CDR3 loop reads CASSPNPGTQYF. The CDR3 nucleotides are TGTGCCAGCAGCCCGAATCCCGGGACCCAGTACTTC. The full variable domain, its missing parts supplied by reference TRBV7-7 and TRBJ2-5, is GAGVSQSPRYKVTKRGQDVTLRCDPISSHATLYWYQQALGQGPEFLTYFNYEAQPDKSGLPSDRFSAERPEGSISTLTIQRTEQRDSAMYRCASSPNPGTQYFGPGTRLLVL.